The 5 T cell receptor beta chains presented below share a single source sample, sequenced in a study of T-cell memory formation after mild COVID-19. MiXCR, run by TCRdb on the 5' RACE reads, gives a single entry per CDR3 protein. The sample records around 390,000 distinct CDR3 sequences, more than 15% being singletons. The sequencing input was PBMCs or a T cell subset sorted from them (not recorded which). These receptors were taken from a man between 18 and 29 years old who had mild COVID-19 (a few samples of this study predate the infection). Cell type and time point are not known.

The gene calls are TRBV10-3 and TRBJ2-7, with TRBD2 as a possible D gene (7 bases). This CDR3 comprises 15 residues. The germline V gene has CDR1 ENHRY and CDR2 SYGVKD. V lost 0 bases to trimming and J lost 4 bases, with 13 bases between them. The CDR3 DNA reads as TGTGCCATCAGTGAGTCGGCGGGGGCTCGGTACGAGCAGTACTTC. Its protein product is CAISESAGARYEQYF.

The J gene is TRBJ1-5, the V gene TRBV7-8, with 9 bases aligning to TRBD1. The length of the CDR3 is 16 residues. The germline CDR1 and CDR2 sequences are SGHVS and FQNEAQ. V was clipped by 5 bases and J by 6 bases; unmatched bases: 11. The CDR3 protein is CASSTHRGRAGQPQHF. In nucleotides, the CDR3 is TGTGCCAGCAGCACCCACAGGGGGCGCGCGGGTCAGCCCCAGCATTTT.

The V call is TRBV7-9, the J call TRBJ1-1; possible D gene TRBD1, 6 bases. The CDR3 is 15 residues long. V lost 5 bases, J lost 1 base, and 14 bases lay in between. Germline CDR1 and CDR2: SEHNR and FQNEAQ (reference sequence). The CDR3 nucleotides read TGTGCCAGCAGCCCAACGGGGGGGGCGAACACTGAAGCTTTCTTT. Translating it yields CASSPTGGANTEAFF.

V is TRBV7-2 and J is TRBJ1-6, with 9 nucleotides matching TRBD1. Germline trimming cut 3 bases from V and 8 bases from J; bases unmatched to any gene: 5. The CDR3 loop spans 15 amino acids. Germline CDR1 reads SGHTA; CDR2 reads FQGNSA. DNA of the CDR3: TGTGCCAGCAGCTTCAACAGGGGGCCTGATTCACCCCTCCACTTT. It specifies CASSFNRGPDSPLHF.

This clonotype was seen a few times. The chain carries TRBV3-1 and TRBJ2-1, with 8 bases matching TRBD2. Germline CDR1 reads LGHDT; CDR2 reads YNNKEL (reference sequence). Trimming removed 3 bases from V and 12 bases from J; junction bases left unmatched: 4. This CDR3 has 12 amino acids. CDR3 amino acids: CASSQSGGLQFF. The CDR3 DNA follows: TGTGCCAGCAGCCAGAGCGGGGGCCTGCAGTTCTTC.